This T cell receptor beta chain comes out of a study of blood T cell repertoires in COVID-19. Study summary: The cDNA or gDNA used as material had been derived from T cells, B-cell-depleted T cells, or PBMCs.

Per the original methods: Amplification of reference gene primers was used by the study to estimate nucleated cell counts. Clones were read by immunoSEQ multiplex PCR, and TCRdb kept only the in-frame ones, dropping some. V, J and clone size derive from that table, while D and trimming were established from the DNA sequence. The table has fewer than 500,000 clones, around nine tenths seen once. V was pared by 2 bases and J by 3 bases, with 7 bases of the junction left unmatched. The CDR3 runs 17 residues. The V gene's germline CDR1 is MNHNS and CDR2 SASEGT. Sequencing input: peripheral blood. The TCR was taken from a woman aged 30 to 39 with acute or convalescent COVID-19. The chain uses TRBV6-1 and TRBJ1-2; 12 bases match TRBD1. The CDR3 sequence: CASSEWDRGRSDYGYTF. CDR3 in DNA: TGTGCCAGCAGTGAATGGGACAGGGGGCGCAGTGACTATGGCTACACCTTC.